A selection of T cell receptor beta chains follows, all from one sample in a study of T cell responses to AZD1222 COVID-19 vaccine. The repertoire was sequenced with immunoSEQ multiplex PCR; TCRdb's copy has only in-frame clones and lacks some. The table shows around 110,000 clones, with 80% to 90% occurring only once. Sample: peripheral blood, taken on day 0 of MenACWY control vaccination. These receptors were obtained from an adult in good health. The CDR3 runs from the conserved cysteine through the conserved F or W. The D gene is left open where the match is weak. The listing skips clone size in some rows; elsewhere it reads once, few, many or a size class.

-,TRBV7-9,-,TRBJ1-2,CASSSSSGGGGGYTF,TGTGCCAGCAGCTCATCGTCGGGCGGCGGGGGCGGCTACACCTTC
-,TRBV11-2,-,TRBJ2-2,CASSLGRGTNTGELFF,TGTGCCAGCAGCTTAGGACGGGGGACGAACACCGGGGAGCTGTTTTTT
-,TRBV6-5,-,TRBJ1-4,CASTAATNEKLFF,TGTGCCAGCACGGCAGCAACTAATGAAAAACTGTTTTTT
-,TRBV28,-,TRBJ2-3,CASSLTEAHTQYF,TGTGCCAGCAGTTTGACAGAAGCCCATACGCAGTATTTT
once,TRBV7-2,TRBD1,TRBJ1-1,CASSLDGTGTRDTEAFF,TGTGCCAGCAGCTTAGATGGGACAGGGACCCGGGACACTGAAGCTTTCTTT
-,TRBV4-2,TRBD1,TRBJ1-5,CASSPQGQSNQPQHF,TGTGCCAGCAGCCCTCAGGGACAGTCCAATCAGCCCCAGCATTTT
-,TRBV6-2/TRBV6-3,TRBD1,TRBJ1-6,CASSPLQQGYNSPLHF,TGTGCCAGCAGCCCTCTACAACAGGGGTACAATTCACCCCTCCACTTT
-,TRBV7-3,-,TRBJ1-1,CASSLYRDTEAFF,TGTGCCAGCAGCTTATACAGGGACACTGAAGCTTTCTTT
-,TRBV6-5,TRBD1,TRBJ2-7,CASSYDRGPLREQYF,TGTGCCAGCAGTTACGACAGGGGGCCTCTAAGGGAGCAGTACTTC
-,TRBV28,-,TRBJ2-7,CASSLQGYEQYF,TGTGCCAGCAGTTTACAGGGCTACGAGCAGTACTTC
-,TRBV18,TRBD2,TRBJ2-7,CASSPLGEGREQYF,TGTGCCAGCTCACCACTCGGGGAGGGTCGGGAGCAGTACTTC
few,TRBV6-5,-,TRBJ2-3,CASRNTDTQYF,TGTGCCAGCAGGAATACAGATACGCAGTATTTT
-,TRBV5-4,TRBD2,TRBJ2-5,CASSLWASGVETQYF,TGTGCCAGCAGCTTGTGGGCTAGCGGGGTAGAGACCCAGTACTTC
-,TRBV2,-,TRBJ1-4,CASSEWGTPSEKLFF,TGTGCCAGCAGTGAATGGGGGACACCCAGTGAAAAACTGTTTTTT
-,TRBV5-1,-,TRBJ2-3,CASSLVGTPSTDTQYF,TGCGCCAGCAGCTTGGTTGGGACACCTAGCACAGATACGCAGTATTTT
few,TRBV12-3/TRBV12-4,-,TRBJ1-3,CASTSPLGTIYF,TGTGCCAGCACCTCTCCACTTGGCACCATATATTTT
-,TRBV18,TRBD2,TRBJ2-1,CASSPGGGPYNEQFF,TGTGCCAGCTCACCAGGCGGGGGGCCTTACAATGAGCAGTTCTTC
few,TRBV5-1,-,TRBJ2-6,CASFGGQGANVLTF,TGCGCCAGCTTTGGTGGGCAGGGGGCCAACGTCCTGACTTTC
-,TRBV2,-,TRBJ1-1,CASSDPGAGGTEAFF,TGTGCCAGCAGTGATCCGGGTGCGGGGGGCACTGAAGCTTTCTTT
-,TRBV7-2,-,TRBJ2-7,CASSFASREQYF,TGTGCCAGCAGCTTTGCGTCGCGGGAGCAGTACTTC
-,TRBV5-1,-,TRBJ2-1,CASSSQPPPGLLYNEQFF,TGCGCCAGCAGCTCGCAACCTCCTCCGGGACTCCTTTACAATGAGCAGTTCTTC
-,TRBV9,-,TRBJ1-1,CASSAGALADTEAFF,TGTGCCAGCAGCGCAGGGGCCTTAGCGGACACTGAAGCTTTCTTT
once,TRBV19,TRBD2,TRBJ2-1,CASTGGSSGGLIDEQFF,TGTGCCAGTACGGGCGGATCTAGCGGGGGTCTTATCGATGAGCAGTTCTTC
-,TRBV18,-,TRBJ2-3,CASSPQTGQDTQYF,TGTGCCAGCTCACCACAGACAGGTCAGGATACGCAGTATTTT
-,TRBV11-2,-,TRBJ1-4,CASSFPGTRIATNEKLFF,TGTGCCAGCAGCTTTCCAGGGACACGGATTGCAACTAATGAAAAACTGTTTTTT
-,TRBV18,TRBD1,TRBJ1-2,CASSGEIDRGRGYTF,TGTGCCAGCTCAGGAGAAATAGACAGGGGGCGAGGCTACACCTTC
-,TRBV24-1,-,TRBJ2-1,CATSDPAETGSRNNEQFF,TGTGCCACCAGTGATCCTGCGGAGACAGGTTCACGTAACAATGAGCAGTTCTTC
once,TRBV6-4,-,TRBJ2-5,CASSDSMASENEGLQETQYF,TGTGCCAGCAGTGACTCGATGGCTAGCGAAAACGAGGGTCTACAAGAGACCCAGTACTTC
few,TRBV7-3,-,TRBJ1-2,CASSLDGYGYTF,TGTGCCAGCAGCTTAGACGGTTATGGCTACACCTTC
-,TRBV5-4,-,TRBJ1-2,CASSLDRRGYTF,TGTGCCAGCAGCTTGGACCGGAGGGGCTACACCTTC
-,TRBV7-3,TRBD1,TRBJ1-6,CASSYRGTNSPLHF,TGTGCCAGCAGCTACAGGGGAACGAATTCACCCCTCCACTTT
once,TRBV5-4,-,TRBJ2-1,CASSRIEGNEQFF,TGTGCCAGCAGCCGCATCGAGGGGAATGAGCAGTTCTTC
-,TRBV7-9,-,TRBJ2-7,CASSLALGGFDYEQYF,TGTGCCAGCAGCTTAGCGCTCGGCGGGTTCGACTACGAGCAGTACTTC
few,TRBV18,-,TRBJ2-7,CASSQLGLQTPWGF,TGTGCCAGCTCCCAGCTCGGGCTACAGACCCCTTGGGGCTTC
-,TRBV5-1,-,TRBJ1-3,CASSWTPRETIYF,TGCGCCAGCAGCTGGACGCCCAGAGAGACCATATATTTT
-,TRBV5-1,TRBD1,TRBJ1-3,CASSLRTGSGNTIYF,TGCGCCAGCAGCCTCCGGACAGGCTCGGGAAACACCATATATTTT
-,TRBV6-4,TRBD1,TRBJ1-2,CASSDYPGQGPGGYTF,TGTGCCAGCAGTGACTATCCGGGACAGGGGCCCGGCGGCTACACCTTC
-,TRBV3-1/TRBV3-2,-,TRBJ1-1,CASSQEPGRHNTEAFF,TGTGCCAGCAGCCAAGAGCCGGGACGGCACAACACTGAAGCTTTCTTT
-,TRBV18,TRBD1,TRBJ2-5,CASSLRTGPQETQYF,TGTGCCAGCTCCTTAAGGACAGGGCCTCAAGAGACCCAGTACTTC
-,TRBV19,-,TRBJ1-5,CASSQVVQGAAAQPQHF,TGTGCCAGTAGCCAGGTTGTACAGGGTGCGGCTGCTCAGCCCCAGCATTTT
-,TRBV6-5,-,TRBJ1-1,CASSYEQGGFTEAFF,TGTGCCAGCAGTTACGAACAGGGCGGGTTCACTGAAGCTTTCTTT
-,TRBV12-2,-,TRBJ1-5,CASRFRVGSNQPQHF,TGTGCAAGTCGCTTCAGGGTGGGGAGCAATCAGCCCCAGCATTTT
once,TRBV6-5,-,TRBJ1-1,CASQRLGNAEAFF,TGTGCCAGCCAGAGGTTGGGTAACGCTGAAGCTTTCTTT
few,TRBV29-1,-,TRBJ1-1,CSDWTMGNTEAFF,TGCAGCGACTGGACAATGGGGAACACTGAAGCTTTCTTT
-,TRBV7-2,TRBD2,TRBJ2-3,CASSRTSGGSGTDTQYF,TGTGCCAGCAGCCGGACTAGCGGGGGGTCCGGCACAGATACGCAGTATTTT
-,TRBV27,-,TRBJ2-5,CASSLRTNAAQETQYF,TGTGCCAGCAGTTTAAGGACTAACGCGGCACAAGAGACCCAGTACTTC
-,TRBV3-1/TRBV3-2,-,TRBJ1-6,CASSQSRGSNSPLHF,TGTGCCAGCAGCCAATCCCGCGGGTCAAATTCACCCCTCCACTTT
-,TRBV5-1,-,TRBJ1-2,CASSFVGGDEGYTF,TGCGCCAGCAGCTTCGTGGGTGGCGATGAGGGCTACACCTTC
few,TRBV2,-,TRBJ2-2,CASSPDTKFGGELFF,TGTGCCAGCAGCCCAGATACAAAATTTGGCGGGGAGCTGTTTTTT
-,TRBV5-1,TRBD1,TRBJ1-1,CASGTGRMNTEAFF,TGCGCCAGCGGGACAGGGAGAATGAACACTGAAGCTTTCTTT
-,TRBV10-2,TRBD1,TRBJ2-3,CASSESSWDRSVNTQYF,TGCGCCAGCAGTGAGTCGTCCTGGGACAGGTCTGTAAATACGCAGTATTTT
-,TRBV6-5,-,TRBJ1-3,CASSYSRGFGNTIYF,TGTGCCAGCAGTTACTCCCGGGGCTTTGGAAACACCATATATTTT
-,TRBV28,TRBD2,TRBJ2-1,CASSLGLAVPPAYNEQFF,TGTGCCAGCAGTTTAGGGCTAGCGGTGCCCCCAGCCTACAATGAGCAGTTCTTC